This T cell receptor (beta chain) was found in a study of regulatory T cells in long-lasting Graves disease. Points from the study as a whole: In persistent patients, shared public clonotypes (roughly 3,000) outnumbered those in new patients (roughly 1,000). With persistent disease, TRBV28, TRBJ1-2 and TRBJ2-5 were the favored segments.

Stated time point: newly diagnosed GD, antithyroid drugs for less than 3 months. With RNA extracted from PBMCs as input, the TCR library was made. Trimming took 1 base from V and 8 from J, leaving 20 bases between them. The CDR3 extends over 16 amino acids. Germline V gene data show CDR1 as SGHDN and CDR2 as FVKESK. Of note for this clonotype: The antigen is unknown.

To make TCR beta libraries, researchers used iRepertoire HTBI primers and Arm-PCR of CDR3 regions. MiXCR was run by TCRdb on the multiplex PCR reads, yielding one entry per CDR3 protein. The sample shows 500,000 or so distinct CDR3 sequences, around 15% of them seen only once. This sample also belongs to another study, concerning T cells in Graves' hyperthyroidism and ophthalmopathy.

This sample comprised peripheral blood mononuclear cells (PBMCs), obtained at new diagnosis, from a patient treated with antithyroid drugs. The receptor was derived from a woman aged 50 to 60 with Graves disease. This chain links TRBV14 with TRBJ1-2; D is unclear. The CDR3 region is CASSQAGPPLEGGYTF. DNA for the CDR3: TGTGCCAGCAGCCAAGCCGGCCCTCCCCTGGAGGGCGGCTACACCTTC.